The 32 T cell receptor beta chains below were found in one sample sequenced in a study of cytomegalovirus exposure and HLA in healthy donors. The PCR used 60 Vbeta and 13 Jbeta primers. Only in-frame clones appear in the TCRdb table, and some are missing; sequencing was by immunoSEQ multiplex PCR. This table has 150,000 to 200,000 clones, around 80% appearing once. The source material was PBMCs. Receptors originate from a woman younger than 35 in good health and CMV-seropositive.

The gene calls are TRBV4-2 and TRBJ2-3, with D maybe TRBD1 (5 bases). V was clipped by 0 bases and J by 1 base, with 14 bases between them. This CDR3 comprises 17 residues. The germline CDR1 and CDR2 sequences are LGHNA and YNFKEQ. DNA of the CDR3: TGTGCCAGCAGCCAAGAGGGGCTAGGTGGCGGCACAGATACGCAGTATTTT. Encoded protein: CASSQEGLGGGTDTQYF.

This clone has a handful of counts. The V call is TRBV18, the J call TRBJ1-1; D call uncertain. The V gene lost 1 base and the J gene lost 2 bases, with 5 bases spanning the gap. Germline V gene sequence: CDR1 KGHSH, CDR2 LQKENI. There are 13 residues in the CDR3. The CDR3 loop is CASSPLRNTEAFF. In DNA form, the CDR3 reads TGTGCCAGCTCACCACTCAGAAACACTGAAGCTTTCTTT.

The genes are TRBV30 and TRBJ1-1; D is perhaps TRBD1 (5 bases). The germline V and J ends were trimmed by 2 bases and 8 bases, with 9 bases remaining between them. The CDR3 contains 11 residues. The germline V gene has CDR1 GTSNPN and CDR2 SVGIG (reference sequence). The CDR3 region has the DNA TGTGCCTGGAGTACAGGCTCCGAAGCTTTCTTT. It translates to CAWSTGSEAFF.

The chain combines TRBV4-2 with TRBJ1-2; no reliable D call. V was clipped by 4 bases and J by 5 bases, with 17 bases between them. The length of the CDR3 is 15 residues. Germline V gene sequence: CDR1 LGHNA, CDR2 YNFKEQ. CDR3 loop: CASSPGSEGAYGYTF. The DNA for the CDR3 is TGTGCCAGCAGCCCGGGCTCTGAGGGAGCGTATGGCTACACCTTC.

The chain uses TRBV5-1 and TRBJ2-4, with 12 bases fitting TRBD2. Losses at the gene ends were 4 bases for V and 4 bases for J; bases not matched to a gene: 3. From germline, CDR1 is SGHRS and CDR2 YFSETQ. The CDR3 runs to 15 residues. The chain's CDR3 is CASSAGLAGKNIQYF. CDR3 nucleotide sequence: TGCGCCAGCAGCGCCGGACTAGCGGGGAAAAACATTCAGTACTTC. The entire variable domain, with the rest obtained from reference TRBV5-1 and TRBJ2-4, is as follows: KAGVTQTPRYLIKTRGQQVTLSCSPISGHRSVSWYQQTPGQGLQFLFEYFSETQRNKGNFPGRFSGRQFSNSRSEMNVSTLELGDSALYLCASSAGLAGKNIQYFGAGTRLSVL.

A few counts support this clone. Different DNA sequences within this sample yield the same CDR3. This chain connects TRBV6-4 to TRBJ2-3; 10 nucleotides align to TRBD2. Germline V gene sequence: CDR1 MRHNA, CDR2 SNTAGT. The CDR3 length is 14 residues. V lost 4 bases to trimming and J lost 6 bases; unmatched junction nucleotides: 4. The CDR3, as DNA: TGTGCCAGCAGTGCCAGCGGGGGGGCCGATACGCAGTATTTT. The encoded protein is CASSASGGADTQYF.

The chain has TRBV5-4 and TRBJ2-1, with 8 bases lining up with TRBD1. Germline assignment: CDR1 SGHNT and CDR2 YYREEE (reference sequence). CDR3 length: 15 residues. V lost 3 bases, J lost 5 bases, and 7 bases stayed unmatched. CDR3 residues: CASSSGTGEDNEQFF. CDR3 sequence (DNA): TGTGCCAGCAGCTCTGGGACAGGCGAAGACAATGAGCAGTTCTTC.

The V call is TRBV7-9, the J call TRBJ1-5; TRBD1 might be the D (6 bases). V lost 3 bases, J lost 1 base, and 7 bases lay in between. This CDR3 has 14 residues. Germline-derived CDR1 and CDR2 are SEHNR and FQNEAQ (reference sequence). CDR3: CASSFQGSNQPQHF. In DNA form, the CDR3 reads TGTGCCAGCAGCTTTCAGGGGAGCAATCAGCCCCAGCATTTT.

This chain connects TRBV5-4 to TRBJ2-3, with D uncertain. This CDR3 has 13 amino acids. Trimming removed 3 bases at V and 2 bases at J, with 7 bases between. Germline V lookup: CDR1 SGHNT, CDR2 YYREEE (reference sequence). CDR3 in amino acids: CASSSENTDTQYF. CDR3 nucleotide sequence: TGTGCCAGCAGCTCGGAGAACACAGATACGCAGTATTTT.

V and J are TRBV29-1 and TRBJ2-1; 8 bases match TRBD2. The junction had 7 bases not matched to a gene; V was cut back by 6 bases and J by 12 bases. Germline assignment: CDR1 SQVTM and CDR2 ANQGSEA. The length of the CDR3 is 11 residues. This CDR3 reads CSVPAGVLQFF. The CDR3 DNA sequence: TGCAGCGTCCCAGCGGGGGTGCTGCAGTTCTTC.

In nucleotides, the CDR3 is TGTGCCTGGAGGCGTGGACAGGGCAATTCCTATGGCTACACCTTC. It is translated as CAWRRGQGNSYGYTF. V and J are TRBV30 and TRBJ1-2; 8 positions agree with TRBD1. V shed 3 bases and J 4 bases; nucleotides not matched to a gene: 10. Per the germline V gene, CDR1 is GTSNPN and CDR2 is SVGIG (reference sequence). The CDR3 consists of 15 residues.

In this sample, this clone turned up a few times. The chain employs TRBV29-1 and TRBJ1-2; D perhaps matches TRBD1 (5 bases). CDR1 and CDR2 (germline): SQVTM, ANQGSEA. CDR3 length equals 12 residues. Trimming stripped 1 base from V and 8 bases from J, with 11 bases between. The CDR3 sequence is CSVEGGEGGYTF. The DNA for the CDR3 is TGCAGCGTTGAAGGCGGGGAGGGGGGCTACACCTTC. The whole variable domain, filled in from reference TRBV29-1 and TRBJ1-2, reads SAVISQKPSRDICQRGTSLTIQCQVDSQVTMMFWYRQQPGQSLTLIATANQGSEATYESGFVIDKFPISRPNLTFSTLTVSNMSPEDSSIYLCSVEGGEGGYTFGSGTRLTVV.

J is TRBJ1-1 and V is TRBV15, with D possibly being TRBD1 (5 bases). V was shortened by 5 bases and J by 1 base, with 11 bases between the two germline ends. The CDR3 spans 14 residues. The V gene's germline CDR1 is LNHNV and CDR2 YYDKDF (reference sequence). The chain's CDR3 is CATSRGGENTEAFF. The CDR3 DNA sequence: TGTGCCACCAGCCGGGGGGGGGAGAACACTGAAGCTTTCTTT. The variable domain in full, with the rest retrieved from reference TRBV15 and TRBJ1-1, is DAMVIQNPRYQVTQFGKPVTLSCSQTLNHNVMYWYQQKSSQAPKLLFHYYDKDFNNEADTPDNFQSRRPNTSFCFLDIRSPGLGDTAMYLCATSRGGENTEAFFGQGTRLTVV.

The V and J genes are TRBV5-8 and TRBJ1-1, with TRBD1 matching 7 bases. The CDR3 loop spans 18 amino acids. V lost 0 bases, J lost 6 bases, and 17 bases stayed unmatched. Germline-derived CDR1 and CDR2 are SGHTS and YDEGEE. In DNA form, the CDR3 reads TGTGCCAGCAGCTTGGTAGACAGGGATTACTTTAGATTTGCTGAAGCTTTCTTT. Protein: CASSLVDRDYFRFAEAFF.

CDR3 in DNA: TGCGCCAGCGCCCGGGAGGAAGAGACCCAGTACTTC. It yields the protein CASAREEETQYF. This rearrangement joins TRBV5-1 to TRBJ2-5; TRBD2 matches 7 bases. Germline V CDR1 and CDR2: SGHRS, YFSETQ. J was trimmed by 3 bases and V by 7 bases; bases with no gene match: 3. The CDR3 loop spans 12 amino acids. The full variable domain, completed using reference TRBV5-1 and TRBJ2-5, is KAGVTQTPRYLIKTRGQQVTLSCSPISGHRSVSWYQQTPGQGLQFLFEYFSETQRNKGNFPGRFSGRQFSNSRSEMNVSTLELGDSALYLCASAREEETQYFGPGTRLLVL.

The rearrangement uses TRBV7-2 and TRBJ2-4, with TRBD1 as a possible D gene (5 bases). CDR1 and CDR2 (germline): SGHTA, FQGNSA. CDR3 size: 14 residues. The germline V and J ends were trimmed by 5 bases and 12 bases, with 20 bases remaining between them. CDR3 sequence: CASSPGAREDSQYF. The CDR3 nucleotides read TGTGCCAGCAGCCCCGGCGCCAGGGAAGACAGTCAGTACTTC.

V and J are TRBV5-1 and TRBJ2-3; 8 bases are shared with TRBD2. The V gene's germline CDR1 is SGHRS and CDR2 YFSETQ. With V trimmed by 0 bases and J by 2 bases, 5 bases remained unmatched. This CDR3 spans 16 amino acids. CDR3 in DNA: TGCGCCAGCAGCTTGGCCGGCGGGGGGACCACAGATACGCAGTATTTT. It encodes CASSLAGGGTTDTQYF.

The chain uses TRBV7-9 and TRBJ2-4; 8 positions agree with TRBD1. Germline V lookup: CDR1 SEHNR, CDR2 FQNEAQ (reference sequence). The CDR3 length is 13 residues. The V segment lost 5 bases and the J segment 6 bases; nucleotides outside the gene matches: 3. The CDR3 reads CASSLGQGNIQYF. CDR3 sequence (DNA): TGTGCCAGCAGCCTTGGACAGGGAAACATTCAGTACTTC.

The rearrangement uses TRBV4-2 and TRBJ2-1; TRBD2 matches at 12 bases. V trimming: 3 bases; J trimming: 2 bases; junction bases outside the gene matches: 8. The CDR3 runs 18 residues. Germline values: CDR1 LGHNA, CDR2 YNFKEQ. The CDR3 DNA is TGTGCCAGCAGCCAGGACACTGCTAGCGGGGGGGCCTACAATGAGCAGTTCTTC. Translated, it gives CASSQDTASGGAYNEQFF.

The J gene is TRBJ1-5, the V gene TRBV7-8; a weak D match, TRBD1 (6 bases). V lost 7 bases and J lost 9, with 31 bases in between. The germline gives CDR1 SGHVS, CDR2 FQNEAQ. The CDR3 loop spans 18 amino acids. This CDR3 reads CASTLSLWTAIETAPQHF. CDR3 DNA sequence: TGTGCCAGCACCCTATCCCTTTGGACAGCAATAGAGACCGCGCCCCAGCATTTT. Full variable domain (outside the CDR3, taken from reference TRBV7-8 and TRBJ1-5): GAGVSQSPRYKVAKRGQDVALRCDPISGHVSLFWYQQALGQGPEFLTYFQNEAQLDKSGLPSDRFFAERPEGSVSTLKIQRTQQEDSAVYLCASTLSLWTAIETAPQHFGDGTRLSIL.

This clone is a singleton in its sample. J is TRBJ1-1 and V is TRBV6-1; no firm D call. The ends were cut back, 2 bases at V and 4 bases at J, with 5 bases in the middle. The CDR3 covers 12 residues. Germline V gene sequence: CDR1 MNHNS, CDR2 SASEGT. The CDR3 sequence: CASSELATEAFF. The CDR3 coding sequence is TGTGCCAGCAGTGAATTGGCCACTGAAGCTTTCTTT.

V gene TRBV19 combines with J gene TRBJ1-2; TRBD1 might be the D (6 bases). The CDR3 is 16 amino acids. Germline V CDR1 and CDR2: LNHDA, SQIVND (reference sequence). The germline V and J ends were trimmed by 3 bases and 3 bases, with 17 bases remaining between them. CDR3 in amino acids: CASSMGTGSPYYGYTF. The CDR3 nucleotides read TGTGCCAGTAGTATGGGTACAGGGTCACCTTACTATGGCTACACCTTC.

This clone showed up just once. This chain links TRBV6-1 with TRBJ2-1; 8 positions match TRBD2. Germline trimming cut 10 bases from V and 4 bases from J; bases unmatched to any gene: 9. From germline, CDR1 is MNHNS and CDR2 SASEGT. This CDR3 is 14 amino acids long. The chain's CDR3 is CATHTSGLYNEQFF. In DNA, the CDR3 is TGTGCCACCCATACTAGCGGATTATACAATGAGCAGTTCTTC.

This chain connects TRBV5-6 to TRBJ1-1, with TRBD1 matching over 8 bases. J was trimmed by 6 bases and V by 6 bases; bases with no gene match: 10. CDR3 length: 14 amino acids. Germline CDR1 is SGHDT and CDR2 is YYEEEE. The CDR3 loop is CASTYLDRGAEAFF. Here the CDR3 DNA reads TGTGCCAGCACTTACCTCGACAGGGGAGCTGAAGCTTTCTTT.

A single count supports this clone. The chain joins TRBV5-5 to TRBJ2-7; 8 bases fit TRBD1. Looked up from germline, CDR1 is SGHKS and CDR2 is YYEKEE (reference sequence). The CDR3 loop spans 14 amino acids. J was trimmed by 2 bases and V by 4 bases; bases with no gene match: 5. The CDR3 coding sequence is TGTGCCAGCAGCCTTGCAGGGGGCGCCTACGAGCAGTACGTC. Protein: CASSLAGGAYEQYV.

This clone was recorded a few times. The chain links TRBV5-4 to TRBJ2-7, with TRBD1 matching over 12 bases. The V gene end was trimmed by 5 bases and the J gene end by 7 bases; junction bases not matched to a gene: 10. The germline V gene has CDR1 SGHNT and CDR2 YYREEE (reference sequence). The CDR3 has 15 amino acids. The CDR3 DNA sequence: TGTGCCAGCAGGACCGCAGGGACAGGGGGCAATGAGCAGTACTTC. Its translation: CASRTAGTGGNEQYF.

The V gene is TRBV5-1, the J gene TRBJ2-7; 7 bases are shared with TRBD2. This CDR3 is built from 15 residues. Germline V gives CDR1 SGHRS, CDR2 YFSETQ. V was clipped by 5 bases and J by 6 bases; unmatched bases: 14. The DNA of the CDR3 is TGCGCCAGCAGGGAACTGCGGGGGAAGGAGACCGAGCAGTACTTC. Amino acids: CASRELRGKETEQYF. Full variable domain (outside the CDR3, taken from reference TRBV5-1 and TRBJ2-7): KAGVTQTPRYLIKTRGQQVTLSCSPISGHRSVSWYQQTPGQGLQFLFEYFSETQRNKGNFPGRFSGRQFSNSRSEMNVSTLELGDSALYLCASRELRGKETEQYFGPGTRLTVT.

This rearrangement joins TRBV7-3 to TRBJ1-2; TRBD1 matches at 7 bases. CDR1 and CDR2 (germline): SGHTA, FQGTGA. This CDR3 is built from 13 residues. V was pared by 5 bases and J by 3 bases, with 3 bases of the junction left unmatched. Here the CDR3 reads CASSPGTDYGYTF. The DNA for the CDR3 is TGTGCCAGCAGCCCCGGGACAGACTATGGCTACACCTTC.

The chain combines TRBV2 with TRBJ2-5, with 11 bases matching TRBD2. The CDR3 is 15 amino acids. Germline V CDR1 and CDR2: SNHLY, FYNNEI. The ends lost 7 bases at V and 2 bases at J; junction bases unmatched: 6. The CDR3 spells CASTRLAGRQETQYF. CDR3 bases: TGTGCCAGCACCCGACTAGCGGGGCGACAAGAGACCCAGTACTTC.

This sequence joins TRBV6-6 and TRBJ1-2; 9 bases map to TRBD1. The CDR3 consists of 15 residues. Germline V CDR1 and CDR2: MNHNY, SVGAGI (reference sequence). The J segment lost 6 bases and the V segment lost 2 bases, leaving 7 bases of the junction unmatched. CDR3 in DNA: TGTGCCAGCAGTTACGGAACAGGGGGCAGGAATGGCTACACCTTC. Encoded protein: CASSYGTGGRNGYTF.

The rearrangement links TRBV9 to TRBJ1-2; D remains unclear. V was cut by 0 bases and J by 8 bases, with 14 bases left in between. Germline V gene sequence: CDR1 SGDLS, CDR2 YYNGEE. The CDR3 contains 14 residues. CDR3 in amino acids: CASSVGPVSGGYTF. The DNA of the CDR3 is TGTGCCAGCAGCGTAGGTCCAGTGTCAGGCGGCTACACCTTC.

This chain connects TRBV30 to TRBJ2-5, with 8 bases identical to TRBD2. The CDR3 is 14 amino acids. Trimming at V came to 4 bases and at J to 4 bases, leaving 8 bases not matched to a gene. The germline V gene has CDR1 GTSNPN and CDR2 SVGIG (reference sequence). In nucleotides, the CDR3 is TGTGCCTGGAACCCCGGGGGGGCCTTAGAGACCCAGTACTTC. It is translated as CAWNPGGALETQYF.